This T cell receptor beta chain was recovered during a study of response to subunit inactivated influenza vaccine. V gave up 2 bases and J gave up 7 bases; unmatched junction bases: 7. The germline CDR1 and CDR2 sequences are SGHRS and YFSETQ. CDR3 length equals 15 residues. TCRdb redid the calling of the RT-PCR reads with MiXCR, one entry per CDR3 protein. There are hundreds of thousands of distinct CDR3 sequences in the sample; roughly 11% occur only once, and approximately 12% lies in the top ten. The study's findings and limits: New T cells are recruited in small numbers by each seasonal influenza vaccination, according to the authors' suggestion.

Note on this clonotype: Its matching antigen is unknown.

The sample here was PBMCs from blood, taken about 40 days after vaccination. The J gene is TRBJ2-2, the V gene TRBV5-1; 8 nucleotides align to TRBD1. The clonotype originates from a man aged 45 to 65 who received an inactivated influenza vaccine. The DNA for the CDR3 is TGCGCCAGCAGCTTACGACAGGGGAGTGGCGGGGAGCTGTTTTTT. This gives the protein CASSLRQGSGGELFF.